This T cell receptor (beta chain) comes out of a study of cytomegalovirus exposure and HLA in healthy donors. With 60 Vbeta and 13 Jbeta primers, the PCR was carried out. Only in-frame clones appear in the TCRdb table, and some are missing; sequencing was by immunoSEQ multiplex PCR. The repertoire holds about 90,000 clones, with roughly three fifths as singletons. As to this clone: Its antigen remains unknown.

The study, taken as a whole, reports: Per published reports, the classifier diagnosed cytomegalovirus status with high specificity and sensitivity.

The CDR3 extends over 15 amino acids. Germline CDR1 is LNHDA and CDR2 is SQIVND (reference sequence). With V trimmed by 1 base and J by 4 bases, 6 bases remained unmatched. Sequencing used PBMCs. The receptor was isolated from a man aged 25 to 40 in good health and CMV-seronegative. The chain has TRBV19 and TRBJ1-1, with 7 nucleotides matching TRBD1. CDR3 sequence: CASSIGTGVGTEAFF. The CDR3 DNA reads TGTGCCAGTAGTATAGGCACAGGGGTTGGCACTGAAGCTTTCTTT.